One and the same sample provided the 12 T cell receptor beta chains below, sequenced in a study of blood T cell repertoires in COVID-19 (dated by TCRdb to the early 2020s). Library generation was performed with the immunoSEQ multiplex PCR assay. What TCRdb holds here is the immuneACCESS table cut down to in-frame rearrangements. Part of the clones is not present; checked against another copy, under half of the missing clones reflect an unresolved V gene, and the others are unexplained. The sample includes some 50,000 clones, with approximately 90% observed a single time. The ten largest clones capture 3.5% to 4.5% of the sample. The sample taken for sequencing was peripheral blood. These receptors all stem from a man in his forties or fifties with acute or convalescent COVID-19.

The rearrangement links TRBV29-1 to TRBJ1-2; a weak D match, TRBD1 (6 bases). This CDR3 comprises 13 residues. Germline assignment: CDR1 SQVTM and CDR2 ANQGSEA. V was trimmed by 6 bases and J by 1 base, leaving 12 bases between them. The CDR3 DNA is TGCAGCGTCCAGGACAGATTTAACTATGGCTACACCTTC. Its protein product is CSVQDRFNYGYTF. Using reference TRBV29-1 and TRBJ1-2 for the parts outside the CDR3, the full variable domain is SAVISQKPSRDICQRGTSLTIQCQVDSQVTMMFWYRQQPGQSLTLIATANQGSEATYESGFVIDKFPISRPNLTFSTLTVSNMSPEDSSIYLCSVQDRFNYGYTFGSGTRLTVV.

CDR3 sequence: CASSLDTSGTGELFF. CDR3 coding DNA: TGCGCCAGCAGCTTGGATACGTCGGGTACCGGGGAGCTGTTTTTT. J is TRBJ2-2 and V is TRBV5-1; D remains ambiguous. CDR1 and CDR2 (germline): SGHRS, YFSETQ. V dropped 0 bases and J dropped 5 bases, with 11 bases sitting between them. The CDR3 sequence is 15 residues long.

The chain couples TRBV27 to TRBJ2-2; 8 nucleotides agree with TRBD2. The CDR3 has 15 residues. The germline V gene encodes CDR1 MNHEY and CDR2 SMNVEV (reference sequence). With 8 bases clipped from V and 4 bases from J, the junction kept 9 bases outside the gene matches. CDR3 residues: CASRSGGEPTGELFF. Here the CDR3 DNA reads TGTGCCAGCCGGAGCGGGGGAGAACCCACCGGGGAGCTGTTTTTT.

The rearrangement joins TRBV5-1 to TRBJ2-7, with 7 nucleotides matching TRBD1. Per the germline V gene, CDR1 is SGHRS and CDR2 is YFSETQ. Trimming cost V 1 base and J 3 bases; bases outside gene matches: 7. CDR3 length: 15 residues. DNA for the CDR3: TGCGCCAGCAGCTTGAACATGGGACAGCACTACGAGCAGTACTTC. Protein product: CASSLNMGQHYEQYF.

The chain combines TRBV19 with TRBJ2-2; 10 nucleotides line up with TRBD1. This CDR3 comprises 14 residues. J gave up 5 bases and V 7 bases, and 4 bases lay outside the gene matches. Germline values: CDR1 LNHDA, CDR2 SQIVND (reference sequence). CDR3 region: CASNLGQGTGELFF. The CDR3 DNA follows: TGTGCCAGTAACCTGGGACAGGGGACCGGGGAGCTGTTTTTT.

The chain combines TRBV20-1 with TRBJ1-3; the match to TRBD1 covers 10 bases. CDR1 is DFQATT, CDR2 SNEGSKA, per germline (reference sequence). The CDR3 covers 16 residues. The trim removed 3 bases at V and 4 bases at J, leaving 9 bases unmatched. CDR3 loop: CSASPHADRGGNTIYF. The CDR3 DNA reads as TGCAGTGCTAGTCCTCACGCGGACAGGGGGGGAAACACCATATATTTT.

The chain combines TRBV2 with TRBJ1-5; D is unclear. The CDR3 length is 13 residues. CDR1 is SNHLY, CDR2 FYNNEI, per germline. V lost 6 bases, J lost 2 bases, and 8 bases lay in between. The CDR3: CASRGEGNQPQHF. CDR3 nucleotide sequence: TGTGCCAGCAGGGGAGAGGGCAATCAGCCCCAGCATTTT.

This sequence joins TRBV5-8 and TRBJ2-1, with 14 bases matching TRBD2. CDR1 is SGHTS and CDR2 is YDEGEE in the germline V gene. Germline trimming cut 6 bases from V and 10 bases from J; bases unmatched to any gene: 15. CDR3 length: 17 residues. The CDR3 loop is CASTHLGTSGSGREQFF. The DNA for the CDR3 is TGTGCCAGCACCCACTTGGGGACTAGCGGGAGTGGGAGGGAGCAGTTCTTC.

The chain carries TRBV9 and TRBJ1-1; no clear D gene. The V gene lost 4 bases and the J gene lost 4 bases, with 14 bases spanning the gap. Germline V gives CDR1 SGDLS, CDR2 YYNGEE. The CDR3 runs 14 residues. CDR3 amino acids: CASSLTAVGTEAFF. CDR3 DNA sequence: TGTGCCAGCAGCCTCACGGCGGTTGGCACTGAAGCTTTCTTT.

This clone was recorded only once. The chain is built from TRBV7-9 and TRBJ1-2, with 9 bases aligning to TRBD1. CDR1 and CDR2 from the germline V gene are SEHNR and FQNEAQ (reference sequence). CDR3 length: 13 residues. The junction had 4 bases not matched to a gene; V was cut back by 4 bases and J by 7 bases. The CDR3 DNA reads TGTGCCAGCAGCTATGACAGGGGGGGTGGCTACACCTTC. Its protein product is CASSYDRGGGYTF.

This rearrangement joins TRBV4-1 to TRBJ2-1; TRBD2 aligns across 10 bases. The V gene end was trimmed by 3 bases and the J gene end by 3 bases; junction bases not matched to a gene: 5. Germline CDR1 MGHRA, CDR2 YSYEKL. The CDR3 consists of 16 residues. CDR3 in amino acids: CASSQGLASVYNEQFF. The CDR3 DNA reads TGCGCCAGCAGCCAGGGACTAGCGAGCGTCTACAATGAGCAGTTCTTC.

This clone was detected only once. The chain uses TRBV27 and TRBJ2-6; TRBD1 aligns across 7 bases. The CDR3 contains 17 residues. The junction had 11 bases not matched to a gene; V was cut back by 5 bases and J by 4 bases. From germline, CDR1 is MNHEY and CDR2 SMNVEV (reference sequence). CDR3: CASSVRRGLQGANVLTF. CDR3 DNA: TGTGCCAGCAGTGTTCGAAGGGGGCTCCAGGGGGCCAACGTCCTGACTTTC.